The 12 T cell receptor beta chains given below trace back to one sample, sequenced in a study of cytomegalovirus exposure and HLA in healthy donors. The PCR used 60 Vbeta and 13 Jbeta primers. Only in-frame clones appear in the TCRdb table, and some are missing; sequencing was by immunoSEQ multiplex PCR. Of about 140,000 clones listed, around 79% are singletons. Sequencing input: PBMCs. The receptors derive from a man between 18 and 29 years old in good health and CMV-seronegative.

The rearrangement joins TRBV6-1 to TRBJ2-7, with 9 bases fitting TRBD1. Trimming at V came to 7 bases and at J to 1 base, leaving 5 bases not matched to a gene. CDR1 is MNHNS and CDR2 is SASEGT in the germline V gene. CDR3 length equals 14 residues. CDR3 region: CASNTGGSSYEQYF. The DNA for the CDR3 is TGTGCCAGCAACACAGGGGGCTCATCCTACGAGCAGTACTTC.

The chain carries TRBV9 and TRBJ2-2, with 7 bases that match TRBD1. Germline assignment: CDR1 SGDLS and CDR2 YYNGEE. There are 16 residues in the CDR3. V was pared by 4 bases and J by 0 bases, with 6 bases of the junction left unmatched. CDR3 sequence (DNA): TGTGCCAGCAGCCCGACAGGGAGCCCGAACACCGGGGAGCTGTTTTTT. This encodes CASSPTGSPNTGELFF.

V is TRBV5-1 and J is TRBJ2-1; TRBD2 is a possible D gene (6 bases). This CDR3 has 16 amino acids. Germline V gene sequence: CDR1 SGHRS, CDR2 YFSETQ. The V end lost 3 bases, the J end lost 4 bases, and 17 bases lay between the germline ends. The CDR3 DNA reads as TGCGCCAGCAGCTCTCGGCGGGATAAAGGATACAATGAGCAGTTCTTC. Translation gives CASSSRRDKGYNEQFF.

This chain uses TRBV14 with TRBJ2-2, with a possible D match to TRBD1 (5 bases). Germline-derived CDR1 and CDR2 are SGHDN and FVKESK. The CDR3 is 16 amino acids. V lost 1 base to trimming and J lost 5 bases, with 14 bases between them. CDR3 residues: CASSQVGRVGTGELFF. As DNA, the CDR3 is TGTGCCAGCAGCCAAGTGGGCAGGGTCGGAACCGGGGAGCTGTTTTTT.

The genes are TRBV7-9 and TRBJ1-1; D remains ambiguous. The CDR3 runs 13 residues. Deletions cut 5 bases from V and 4 bases from J, with 11 bases between. Looked up from germline, CDR1 is SEHNR and CDR2 is FQNEAQ (reference sequence). The CDR3 sequence is CASSLGVVTEAFF. The CDR3 DNA is TGTGCCAGCAGCCTCGGAGTCGTCACTGAAGCTTTCTTT.

V usage is TRBV7-8 and J usage is TRBJ2-7; TRBD2 is a possible D gene (5 bases). Germline CDR1 and CDR2: SGHVS and FQNEAQ. Trimming shortened V by 1 base and J by 0 bases, and 10 bases separated the two germline ends. This CDR3 region has 15 residues. CDR3 sequence: CASSLEASLSYEQYF. The CDR3 DNA is TGTGCCAGCAGCTTAGAGGCTAGCCTCTCCTACGAGCAGTACTTC.

V and J are TRBV7-9 and TRBJ2-5; 9 bases are shared with TRBD2. The length of the CDR3 is 17 residues. CDR1 and CDR2 (germline): SEHNR, FQNEAQ (reference sequence). With 0 bases clipped from V and 1 base from J, the junction kept 6 bases outside the gene matches. CDR3 loop: CASSLARTSEGQETQYF. CDR3 DNA: TGTGCCAGCAGCTTAGCGAGGACTAGCGAGGGCCAAGAGACCCAGTACTTC.

The V gene is TRBV7-2, the J gene TRBJ1-1; D gene ambiguous. Germline V gives CDR1 SGHTA, CDR2 FQGNSA. This CDR3 is built from 16 residues. V gave up 4 bases and J gave up 1 base, with 16 bases separating them. In DNA form, the CDR3 reads TGTGCCAGCAGCTCGACACCTGCCTCAAAGAACACTGAAGCTTTCTTT. It encodes CASSSTPASKNTEAFF.

This sequence joins TRBV7-9 and TRBJ2-7, with D perhaps TRBD1 (5 bases). The CDR3 covers 13 residues. The V gene's germline CDR1 is SEHNR and CDR2 FQNEAQ (reference sequence). V was shortened by 8 bases and J by 2 bases, with 13 bases between the two germline ends. CDR3 loop: CASSRTPTYEQYF. CDR3 DNA: TGTGCCAGCTCCAGGACACCGACCTACGAGCAGTACTTC.

This clone appeared a few times. The rearrangement links TRBV7-9 to TRBJ2-1; perhaps TRBD1 as D (6 bases). Deletions cut 5 bases from V and 3 bases from J, with 8 bases between. The CDR3 has 13 amino acids. Germline V gene data show CDR1 as SEHNR and CDR2 as FQNEAQ (reference sequence). The CDR3 DNA reads as TGTGCCAGCAGCCGGGACATCTACAATGAGCAGTTCTTC. Amino acids: CASSRDIYNEQFF.

In its sample, this clone was seen once. This chain uses TRBV30 with TRBJ2-1; D may be TRBD2 (6 bases). Germline values: CDR1 GTSNPN, CDR2 SVGIG (reference sequence). The CDR3 spans 15 residues. V was pared by 2 bases and J by 7 bases, with 18 bases between. CDR3 nucleotides: TGTGCCTGGAGTAGGCGGGGACCCCTCGGTAATGAGCAGTTCTTC. It encodes CAWSRRGPLGNEQFF.

For this clone: At one end the junction does not follow the germline gene, possibly because of a read error. The genes are TRBV2 and TRBJ1-6; D is uncertain. The CDR3 consists of 15 residues. In germline, CDR1 is SNHLY, CDR2 FYNNEI. CDR3: CASNELSSYNSPLHF. The DNA for the CDR3 is TGTGCCAGCAATGAACTCAGCTCCTATAATTCACCCCTCCACTTT.